Given below is one TCR beta chain in context. Its antigen is unidentified. Every isolated RNA sample was fully reverse transcribed, so sequencing captured expressed TCRB transcripts. This table comes from immunoSEQ multiplex PCR, and its TCRdb copy is limited to in-frame clones, with some not included. The data show around 240,000 clones, with about a sixth seen just once and approximately 0.081% held by the top ten. CDR3 length equals 14 residues. Germline assignment: CDR1 SGHRS and CDR2 YFSETQ. Trimming took 6 bases from V and 0 from J, leaving 10 bases between them. The sample is drawn from a study of beta chain features in type 1 diabetes. Study results and limitations: When Type 1 diabetes patients were examined, their TCRB CDR3s proved moderately but significantly shorter in all four CD4+ subsets.

The sequence was obtained from a man in his thirties or forties with type 1 diabetes. V is TRBV5-1 and J is TRBJ2-4; D is ambiguous. The sequencing input was naive CD4+ T cells from blood. The CDR3 DNA is TGCGCCAGCAAAGTTGACTTAGCCAAAAACATTCAGTACTTC. Translating it yields CASKVDLAKNIQYF.